This TCR beta chain is drawn from a study of T cells in Graves' hyperthyroidism and ophthalmopathy. Germline assignment: CDR1 SGHDT and CDR2 YYEEEE. The CDR3 is 16 amino acids. The V gene end was trimmed by 3 bases and the J gene end by 4 bases; junction bases not matched to a gene: 11. Amplification targeted TCR beta CDR3 regions from RNA transcripts. The primer set for the first-round RT-PCR of the TCR CDR3 was HTBI. TCRdb itself ran the multiplex PCR reads through MiXCR, one entry per CDR3 protein. The sample contains 460,000 or so distinct CDR3 sequences, 13% to 15% of which appear only once. This clonotype was counted at least ten times. Fresh 10 ml peripheral blood yielded PBMCs.

The material sequenced was blood. This TCR was recovered from a woman aged 18 to 35 with Graves' hyperthyroidism. The chain combines TRBV5-6 with TRBJ2-3; 7 bases fit TRBD2. CDR3 DNA: TGTGCCAGCAGCTCTCCCTTTCGCGGGAGCGCAGATACGCAGTATTTT. Its protein product is CASSSPFRGSADTQYF. Based on the CDR3 plus reference TRBV5-6 and TRBJ2-3, the full variable domain is DAGVTQSPTHLIKTRGQQVTLRCSPKSGHDTVSWYQQALGQGPQFIFQYYEEEERQRGNFPDRFSGHQFPNYSSELNVNALLLGDSALYLCASSSPFRGSADTQYFGPGTRLTVL.